The rows below give T cell receptor beta chains drawn from one sample of a study of shared clonotypes between healthy human individuals. TCRdb's copy holds only in-frame clones and misses some; the assay was immunoSEQ multiplex PCR. The sample has over 950,000 clones, roughly 80% seen once. Sequencing was done on a sample of memory CD4+ T cells from PBMCs. The receptors were sampled from a man between 18 and 35 years old in good health. Some clones in this sample may be carry-over from other donors' samples. CDR3s include the opening cysteine and the closing phenylalanine or tryptophan. A D gene is named only where the DNA matches it firmly. Not every row has a clone size; where given, it reads once, few, many or a size class.

size	V	J	D	CDR3	DNA
NA	TRBV27	TRBJ1-5	NA	CASSRLPRRGNQPQHF	TGTGCCAGCAGTCGCCTACCCAGGCGAGGCAATCAGCCCCAGCATTTT
NA	TRBV28	TRBJ1-2	NA	CASSFLSYGYTF	TGTGCCAGCAGTTTCCTGAGCTATGGCTACACCTTC
NA	TRBV7-9	TRBJ2-7	NA	CASSFKGDEQYF	TGTGCCAGCAGCTTCAAAGGGGACGAGCAGTACTTC
NA	TRBV4-3	TRBJ2-4	TRBD2	CASSQEGTSGPGNIQYF	TGCGCCAGCAGCCAAGAGGGGACTAGCGGTCCCGGGAACATTCAGTACTTC
once	TRBV5-1	TRBJ2-1	NA	CASSSGTPPWDEQFF	TGCGCCAGCAGCTCCGGGACCCCGCCTTGGGATGAGCAGTTCTTC
NA	TRBV7-2	TRBJ2-5	TRBD2	CASSGGSGRAGGETQYF	TGTGCCAGCAGCGGCGGTAGCGGGAGGGCCGGGGGGGAGACCCAGTACTTC
NA	TRBV18	TRBJ2-7	NA	CASSPSRAESYEQYF	TGTGCCAGCTCACCCTCACGTGCCGAAAGCTACGAGCAGTACTTC
NA	TRBV7-9	TRBJ1-2	NA	CASMGSGETASGYTF	TGTGCCAGCATGGGCTCGGGGGAAACGGCTTCTGGCTACACCTTC
NA	TRBV28	TRBJ2-7	NA	CASSLVGNYEQYF	TGTGCCAGCAGTTTAGTGGGAAACTACGAGCAGTACTTC
NA	TRBV5-1	TRBJ2-2	NA	CASVGQRELFF	TGCGCCAGCGTAGGACAAAGGGAGCTGTTTTTT
NA	TRBV6-1	TRBJ2-5	TRBD1	CASSDWDSQETQYF	TGTGCCAGCAGTGACTGGGACAGTCAAGAGACCCAGTACTTC
NA	TRBV5-1	TRBJ1-1	NA	CASSLEGSEAFF	TGCGCCAGCAGCTTGGAGGGGTCTGAAGCTTTCTTT
once	TRBV5-1	TRBJ2-1	NA	CASSLITGSYNEQFF	TGCGCCAGCAGCTTGATTACAGGTTCATACAATGAGCAGTTCTTC
NA	TRBV30	TRBJ2-3	NA	CAWRDLATQYF	TGTGCCTGGAGAGACCTGGCCACGCAGTATTTT
few	TRBV28	TRBJ1-4	NA	CASSSSNEKLFF	TGTGCCAGCAGTTCGAGTAATGAAAAACTGTTTTTT
NA	TRBV19	TRBJ1-2	NA	CASSTRGSNYGYTF	TGTGCCAGTAGTACCCGAGGGAGCAATTATGGCTACACCTTC
NA	TRBV5-4	TRBJ1-5	NA	CASSSTQGSQPQHF	TGTGCCAGCAGCTCAACCCAGGGTAGCCAGCCCCAGCATTTT
NA	TRBV7-3	TRBJ2-1	TRBD2	CASSPRSSGTLGEQFF	TGTGCCAGCAGCCCAAGGAGTAGCGGGACTCTGGGGGAGCAGTTCTTC
once	TRBV7-9	TRBJ2-5	TRBD2	CASSSDGGYQETQYF	TGTGCCAGCAGCTCCGACGGGGGGTACCAAGAGACCCAGTACTTC
NA	TRBV5-1	TRBJ1-4	NA	CASSLGGATNEKLFF	TGCGCCAGCAGCTTGGGGGGTGCAACTAATGAAAAACTGTTTTTT
NA	TRBV5-1	TRBJ2-1	NA	CASSLGVGSGYNEQFF	TGCGCCAGCAGCTTGGGGGTGGGGTCAGGTTACAATGAGCAGTTCTTC
NA	TRBV10-3	TRBJ2-5	NA	CAISVSVEETQYF	TGTGCCATCAGTGTTTCAGTTGAAGAGACCCAGTACTTC
few	TRBV5-5	TRBJ2-2	TRBD1	CASSWTGGNTGELFF	TGTGCCAGCAGCTGGACAGGGGGCAACACCGGGGAGCTGTTTTTT
NA	TRBV6-5	TRBJ2-7	TRBD2	CASSSPGLAGVGEQYF	TGTGCCAGCAGTTCGCCGGGACTAGCGGGAGTGGGTGAGCAGTACTTC
NA	TRBV19	TRBJ2-7	NA	CASHPQGSTYEQYF	TGTGCCAGTCATCCCCAGGGCTCGACCTACGAGCAGTACTTC
NA	TRBV6-1	TRBJ1-5	TRBD1	CASSEGRGHSNQPQHF	TGTGCCAGCAGTGAAGGGAGGGGGCATAGCAATCAGCCCCAGCATTTT
NA	TRBV15	TRBJ1-1	TRBD1	CATRKDRGTEAFF	TGTGCCACCAGAAAGGACAGGGGCACTGAAGCTTTCTTT
few	TRBV29-1	TRBJ1-1	TRBD1	CSADDRGRLNTEAFF	TGCAGCGCAGACGACAGGGGACGATTGAACACTGAAGCTTTCTTT
NA	TRBV28	TRBJ1-2	NA	CASSSTPWWGTYGYTF	TGTGCCAGCAGTTCAACCCCCTGGTGGGGGACCTATGGCTACACCTTC
NA	TRBV30	TRBJ2-3	TRBD2	CAWNSLAASTDTQYF	TGTGCCTGGAATTCACTAGCGGCTAGCACAGATACGCAGTATTTT
NA	TRBV6-1	TRBJ2-1	TRBD2	CASSAAGGHLQFF	TGTGCCAGCAGTGCAGCGGGAGGCCACCTACAGTTCTTC
NA	TRBV7-9	TRBJ2-6	TRBD1	CASSPGQGKSSGANVLTF	TGTGCCAGCAGCCCGGGACAGGGAAAAAGCTCTGGGGCCAACGTCCTGACTTTC
few	TRBV7-3	TRBJ2-1	NA	CASSLQGGFGEQFF	TGTGCCAGCAGCTTACAGGGGGGCTTCGGTGAGCAGTTCTTC
NA	TRBV9	TRBJ2-3	TRBD2	CASSDLAGDTQYF	TGTGCCAGCAGCGACCTAGCGGGAGATACGCAGTATTTT
few	TRBV7-8	TRBJ2-5	NA	CASSFQGSGQETQYF	TGTGCCAGCAGCTTCCAGGGTAGCGGCCAAGAGACCCAGTACTTC
NA	TRBV5-1	TRBJ2-7	TRBD2	CASSLRTSGSLREQYF	TGCGCCAGCAGCCTCCGGACTAGCGGGAGTTTGAGGGAGCAGTACTTC
NA	TRBV18	TRBJ2-7	TRBD2	CASSPSLAGVAGEQYF	TGTGCCAGCTCACCATCTCTAGCGGGAGTAGCCGGCGAGCAGTACTTC
once	TRBV14	TRBJ2-7	NA	CASSQAVGGEQYF	TGTGCCAGCAGCCAAGCCGTGGGGGGTGAGCAGTACTTC
once	TRBV2	TRBJ1-1	NA	CASREDRNTEAFF	TGTGCCAGCAGAGAAGATCGGAACACTGAAGCTTTCTTT
NA	TRBV30	TRBJ1-1	NA	CAWSGGRNTEAFF	TGTGCCTGGAGCGGGGGGAGAAACACTGAAGCTTTCTTT
NA	TRBV19	TRBJ2-5	NA	CASAGPRSGQETQYF	TGTGCCAGTGCCGGCCCCAGGAGCGGGCAAGAGACCCAGTACTTC
NA	TRBV28	TRBJ2-1	NA	CATTHSGPGDEQFF	TGTGCCACCACACATAGCGGCCCAGGGGATGAGCAGTTCTTC
NA	TRBV4-1	TRBJ2-7	NA	CASSQDRVRPYEQYF	TGCGCCAGCAGCCAAGATCGGGTCAGGCCATACGAGCAGTACTTC